Many counts were recorded for the clone carrying this T cell receptor (beta chain). Its antigen is still unknown. The data were taken from a study of T cells in Graves' hyperthyroidism and ophthalmopathy. With a duration under 2 months, the hyperthyroidism was newly diagnosed in patients aged 18 to 65. The CDR3 is made up of 16 amino acids. Trimming took 4 bases from V and 4 from J; bases not matched to a gene: 13. Germline CDR1 is SGHVS and CDR2 is FQNEAQ. Study-level results: In the blood, most expanded thyroid clonotypes above 0.001 appeared as well.

Amplified TCR beta CDR3 regions derived from RNA transcripts. The study used the HTBI primer set for a first-round RT-PCR of the TCR CDR3. TCRdb reprocessed the multiplex PCR reads via MiXCR and lists one record per CDR3 protein. The table includes under 450,000 distinct CDR3 sequences, 13% detected once. The V call is TRBV7-8, the J call TRBJ2-7; TRBD2 matches 7 bases. The sample was blood. The sequence derives from a man aged 25-45 years with Graves' hyperthyroidism that later progressed to Graves' ophthalmopathy. As DNA, the CDR3 is TGTGCCAGCAGCTCCCCCTCTCGCGGGAGCCTATACGAGCAGTACTTC. Its translation is CASSSPSRGSLYEQYF.